Listed below are T cell receptor beta chains from one sample, sequenced in a study of T cell responses to AZD1222 COVID-19 vaccine. Profiling relied on immunoSEQ multiplex PCR, and the TCRdb table lists in-frame clones only, not all of them. The table lists around 160,000 clones, 91% of them singletons. The sequences come from peripheral blood, collected on day 0 of AZD1222 vaccination. The receptor source for this set is an adult in good health. Both conserved end residues are part of each CDR3. D genes are given only for firm matches. Size is omitted from some rows. Given values are once, few, many or a class for expanded clones.

clone_size: -; cdr3_length: 12; d_call: -; v_call: TRBV7-2; j_call: TRBJ1-6; cdr3_nt: TGTGCCAGCAGCTCCAAGGCAGGGCTCCTCCACTTT; cdr3_aa: CASSSKAGLLHF
clone_size: -; cdr3_length: 18; d_call: -; v_call: TRBV27; j_call: TRBJ1-5; cdr3_nt: TGTGCCAGCAGTCCCGGAACGGGGGCCCCTTTTAGTGATCAGCCCCAGCATTTT; cdr3_aa: CASSPGTGAPFSDQPQHF
clone_size: -; cdr3_length: 14; d_call: -; v_call: TRBV29-1; j_call: TRBJ2-1; cdr3_nt: TGCAGCGTTGGAGGGCACACCTCCTACAATGAGCAGTTCTTC; cdr3_aa: CSVGGHTSYNEQFF
clone_size: -; cdr3_length: 10; d_call: -; v_call: TRBV2; j_call: TRBJ1-1; cdr3_nt: TGTGCCAGCGGCTATACCGAAGCTTTCTTT; cdr3_aa: CASGYTEAFF
clone_size: -; cdr3_length: 14; d_call: TRBD1; v_call: TRBV6-1; j_call: TRBJ2-2; cdr3_nt: TGTGCCAGCAGACGGGACAGGGGGGCCGGGGAGCTGTTTTTT; cdr3_aa: CASRRDRGAGELFF
clone_size: -; cdr3_length: 16; d_call: -; v_call: TRBV3-1/TRBV3-2; j_call: TRBJ1-2; cdr3_nt: TGTGCCAGCAGCCAAGCTAGGTGGACCTCCCTCTATGGCTACACCTTC; cdr3_aa: CASSQARWTSLYGYTF
clone_size: -; cdr3_length: 13; d_call: -; v_call: TRBV9; j_call: TRBJ2-1; cdr3_nt: TGTGCCAGCAGCGTAGGGTGGGGGAATGAGCAGTTCTTC; cdr3_aa: CASSVGWGNEQFF
clone_size: -; cdr3_length: 14; d_call: -; v_call: TRBV5-1; j_call: TRBJ2-7; cdr3_nt: TGCGCCAGCAGCTTGAGTAACAGGGCAAACGAGCAGTACTTC; cdr3_aa: CASSLSNRANEQYF
clone_size: -; cdr3_length: 11; d_call: -; v_call: TRBV21-1; j_call: TRBJ1-2; cdr3_nt: TGTGCCAGCAGCCCCCGGGGAGGCTACACCTTC; cdr3_aa: CASSPRGGYTF
clone_size: -; cdr3_length: 16; d_call: TRBD1; v_call: TRBV9; j_call: TRBJ2-2; cdr3_nt: TGTGCCAGCAGCGTTGGGACAGGGGGCTCTTACGGGGAGCTGTTTTTT; cdr3_aa: CASSVGTGGSYGELFF
clone_size: once; cdr3_length: 15; d_call: -; v_call: TRBV5-1; j_call: TRBJ2-5; cdr3_nt: TGCGCCAGCAGCTCCCGCCGGGGGAGAACGGAGACCCAGTACTTC; cdr3_aa: CASSSRRGRTETQYF
clone_size: -; cdr3_length: 14; d_call: -; v_call: TRBV6-5; j_call: TRBJ1-1; cdr3_nt: TGTGCCAGCAGTTACTCGATGGGTAACACTGAAGCTTTCTTT; cdr3_aa: CASSYSMGNTEAFF
clone_size: -; cdr3_length: 16; d_call: -; v_call: TRBV4-2; j_call: TRBJ1-1; cdr3_nt: TGTGCCAGCAGCCAATTACAGGGATGGGCGGACACTGAAGCTTTCTTT; cdr3_aa: CASSQLQGWADTEAFF
clone_size: -; cdr3_length: 15; d_call: -; v_call: TRBV15; j_call: TRBJ1-2; cdr3_nt: TGTGCCACCAGCAGAGCGCCCCCGGGGATTAAGGGCTACACCTTC; cdr3_aa: CATSRAPPGIKGYTF
clone_size: -; cdr3_length: 14; d_call: -; v_call: TRBV11-1; j_call: TRBJ2-3; cdr3_nt: TGTGCCAGCAGCTTAGACCGCTCTACAGATACGCAGTATTTT; cdr3_aa: CASSLDRSTDTQYF
clone_size: -; cdr3_length: 14; d_call: -; v_call: TRBV2; j_call: TRBJ1-5; cdr3_nt: TGTGCCAGCAGTGAAGGGCAGGGGAACCAGCCCCAGCATTTT; cdr3_aa: CASSEGQGNQPQHF
clone_size: -; cdr3_length: 16; d_call: -; v_call: TRBV4-2; j_call: TRBJ2-6; cdr3_nt: TGTGCCAGCAGCCAAGAGACGGATTATGGGGCCAACGTCCTGACTTTC; cdr3_aa: CASSQETDYGANVLTF
clone_size: few; cdr3_length: 14; d_call: -; v_call: TRBV7-9; j_call: TRBJ2-7; cdr3_nt: TGTGCCAGCAGCTCCTGGGGCTCATCCTACGAGCAGTACTTC; cdr3_aa: CASSSWGSSYEQYF
clone_size: -; cdr3_length: 14; d_call: -; v_call: TRBV6-4; j_call: TRBJ2-3; cdr3_nt: TGTGCCAGCAGTGCTAGCGTTAGCACAGATACGCAGTATTTT; cdr3_aa: CASSASVSTDTQYF
clone_size: -; cdr3_length: 15; d_call: -; v_call: TRBV6-5; j_call: TRBJ2-7; cdr3_nt: TGTGCCAGCAGTTACGGGGTATCTAGCTCCTACGAGCAGTACTTC; cdr3_aa: CASSYGVSSSYEQYF
clone_size: few; cdr3_length: 11; d_call: -; v_call: TRBV20-1; j_call: TRBJ1-1; cdr3_nt: TGCAGTGCTTACTTGAACACTGAAGCTTTCTTT; cdr3_aa: CSAYLNTEAFF
clone_size: -; cdr3_length: 12; d_call: -; v_call: TRBV5-4; j_call: TRBJ1-1; cdr3_nt: TGTGCCAGCAGCCCTCGGAACACTGAAGCTTTCTTT; cdr3_aa: CASSPRNTEAFF
clone_size: -; cdr3_length: 14; d_call: TRBD2; v_call: TRBV7-3; j_call: TRBJ2-1; cdr3_nt: TGTGCCAGCAGCTTGGGACTAGCGGGAGGCGAGCAGTTCTTC; cdr3_aa: CASSLGLAGGEQFF
clone_size: medium-sized; cdr3_length: 14; d_call: -; v_call: TRBV7-9; j_call: TRBJ2-1; cdr3_nt: TGTGCCAGCAGCTTAGGAGGTTGGGGAGGTGAGCAGTTCTTC; cdr3_aa: CASSLGGWGGEQFF
clone_size: -; cdr3_length: 15; d_call: -; v_call: TRBV4-1; j_call: TRBJ2-1; cdr3_nt: TGCGCCAGCAGCCAAGAAGGGGGGCGGAACAATGAGCAGTTCTTC; cdr3_aa: CASSQEGGRNNEQFF
clone_size: once; cdr3_length: 16; d_call: -; v_call: TRBV6-2/TRBV6-3; j_call: TRBJ1-6; cdr3_nt: TGTGCCAGCAGTTTTCGGGCGAGCTCCTATAATTCACCCCTCCACTTT; cdr3_aa: CASSFRASSYNSPLHF
clone_size: -; cdr3_length: 16; d_call: -; v_call: TRBV24-1; j_call: TRBJ2-1; cdr3_nt: TGTGCCACCAGTGATTTGGGGAAGGGCTCCTACAATGAGCAGTTCTTC; cdr3_aa: CATSDLGKGSYNEQFF
clone_size: once; cdr3_length: 14; d_call: -; v_call: TRBV9; j_call: TRBJ1-3; cdr3_nt: TGTGCCAGCACCCCCGGGAATGCGGGGAACACCATATATTTT; cdr3_aa: CASTPGNAGNTIYF
clone_size: -; cdr3_length: 13; d_call: -; v_call: TRBV7-2; j_call: TRBJ1-3; cdr3_nt: TGTGCCAGCAGTTGGTTCTCTGGAAACACCATATATTTT; cdr3_aa: CASSWFSGNTIYF
clone_size: -; cdr3_length: 14; d_call: -; v_call: TRBV5-6; j_call: TRBJ2-7; cdr3_nt: TGTGCCAGCAGCTTGGTTAAGGGTAGCTACGAGCAGTACTTC; cdr3_aa: CASSLVKGSYEQYF
clone_size: -; cdr3_length: 13; d_call: -; v_call: TRBV10-3; j_call: TRBJ2-1; cdr3_nt: TGTGCCATGGGGGAAACCCCCTACAATGAGCAGTTCTTC; cdr3_aa: CAMGETPYNEQFF
clone_size: -; cdr3_length: 11; d_call: -; v_call: TRBV6-4; j_call: TRBJ1-1; cdr3_nt: TGTGCCAGCACAGGGGACACTGAAGCTTTCTTT; cdr3_aa: CASTGDTEAFF
clone_size: -; cdr3_length: 13; d_call: -; v_call: TRBV5-1; j_call: TRBJ2-5; cdr3_nt: TGCGCCAGCAGCTTGGGGGTAGCGGAGACCCAGTACTTC; cdr3_aa: CASSLGVAETQYF
clone_size: -; cdr3_length: 16; d_call: TRBD1; v_call: TRBV18; j_call: TRBJ1-5; cdr3_nt: TGTGCCAGCTCGGGACAGGGGGCAGGGGGCAATCAGCCCCAGCATTTT; cdr3_aa: CASSGQGAGGNQPQHF
clone_size: -; cdr3_length: 18; d_call: -; v_call: TRBV6-2/TRBV6-3; j_call: TRBJ2-6; cdr3_nt: TGTGCCAGCAGCCCCTTCAAGGATATTTTCTCTGGGGCCAACGTCCTGACTTTC; cdr3_aa: CASSPFKDIFSGANVLTF
clone_size: -; cdr3_length: 19; d_call: -; v_call: TRBV3-1/TRBV3-2; j_call: TRBJ2-2; cdr3_nt: TGTGCCAGCAGCCAAGATAGGGGAGTCTTAAGAGGAAACACCGGGGAGCTGTTTTTT; cdr3_aa: CASSQDRGVLRGNTGELFF
clone_size: -; cdr3_length: 13; d_call: -; v_call: TRBV2; j_call: TRBJ2-5; cdr3_nt: TGTGCCAGCAGTGGGACAGCCAAAGAGACCCAGTACTTC; cdr3_aa: CASSGTAKETQYF
clone_size: -; cdr3_length: 17; d_call: TRBD1; v_call: TRBV10-3; j_call: TRBJ2-7; cdr3_nt: TGTGCCATCAGCAAACCAGGGGACAGGGGGGGCTATTACGAGCAGTACTTC; cdr3_aa: CAISKPGDRGGYYEQYF
clone_size: -; cdr3_length: 14; d_call: -; v_call: TRBV6-2/TRBV6-3; j_call: TRBJ1-6; cdr3_nt: TGTGCCAGCAGTTCGGCTAATTCGAGGTCACCCCTCCACTTT; cdr3_aa: CASSSANSRSPLHF
clone_size: -; cdr3_length: 18; d_call: TRBD2; v_call: TRBV4-1; j_call: TRBJ2-3; cdr3_nt: TGCGCCAGCAGCCAAGATAAGACGGGAGGCCCATTCACAGATACGCAGTATTTT; cdr3_aa: CASSQDKTGGPFTDTQYF
clone_size: -; cdr3_length: 16; d_call: TRBD1; v_call: TRBV4-3; j_call: TRBJ1-1; cdr3_nt: TGCGCCAGCAGCCAGATCCCCGGGACAGGGGTTTCGGAAGCTTTCTTT; cdr3_aa: CASSQIPGTGVSEAFF